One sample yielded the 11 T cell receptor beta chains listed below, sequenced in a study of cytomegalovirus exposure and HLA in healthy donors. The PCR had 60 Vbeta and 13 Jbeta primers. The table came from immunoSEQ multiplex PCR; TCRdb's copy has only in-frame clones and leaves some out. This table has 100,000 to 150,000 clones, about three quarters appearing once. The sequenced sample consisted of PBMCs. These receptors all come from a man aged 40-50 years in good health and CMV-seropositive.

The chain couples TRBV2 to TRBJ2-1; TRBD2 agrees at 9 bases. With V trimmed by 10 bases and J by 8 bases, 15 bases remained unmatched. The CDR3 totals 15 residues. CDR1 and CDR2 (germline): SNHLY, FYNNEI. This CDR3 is CATTLRTSAIDEQFF. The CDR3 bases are TGTGCCACCACACTCCGGACTAGCGCGATTGATGAGCAGTTCTTC.

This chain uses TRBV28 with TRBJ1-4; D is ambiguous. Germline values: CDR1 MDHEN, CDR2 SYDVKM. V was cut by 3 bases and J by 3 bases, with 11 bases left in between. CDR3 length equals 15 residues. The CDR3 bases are TGTGCCAGCAGTTTTATAATTCGTCCTAATGAAAAACTGTTTTTT. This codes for CASSFIIRPNEKLFF.

The CDR3 reads CASSPVTGAKNIQYF. The CDR3 DNA is TGTGCCAGCAGCCCAGTCACAGGGGCCAAAAACATTCAGTACTTC. The chain employs TRBV7-9 and TRBJ2-4, with D possibly TRBD1 on 6 matching bases. The CDR3 loop spans 15 amino acids. Trimming removed 5 bases from V and 1 base from J, with 12 bases in between. Germline CDR1 SEHNR, CDR2 FQNEAQ (reference sequence).

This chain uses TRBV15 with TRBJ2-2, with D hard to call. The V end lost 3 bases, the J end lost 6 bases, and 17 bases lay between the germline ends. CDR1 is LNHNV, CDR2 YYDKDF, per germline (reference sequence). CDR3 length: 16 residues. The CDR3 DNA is TGTGCCACCAGCAGCGGTGATACGGGTGGCGCCGGGGAGCTGTTTTTT. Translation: CATSSGDTGGAGELFF.

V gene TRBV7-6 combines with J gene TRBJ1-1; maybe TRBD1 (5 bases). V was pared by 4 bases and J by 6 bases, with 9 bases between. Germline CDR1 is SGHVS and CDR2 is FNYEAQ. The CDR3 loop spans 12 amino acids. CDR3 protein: CASSSGAAEAFF. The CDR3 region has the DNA TGTGCCAGCAGCTCTGGGGCAGCTGAAGCTTTCTTT.

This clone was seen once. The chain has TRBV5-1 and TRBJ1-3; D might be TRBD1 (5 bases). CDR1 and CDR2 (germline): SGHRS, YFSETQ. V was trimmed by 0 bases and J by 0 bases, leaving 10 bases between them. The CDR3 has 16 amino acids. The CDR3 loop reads CASSLAQASSGNTIYF. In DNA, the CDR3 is TGCGCCAGCAGCTTGGCACAGGCAAGCTCTGGAAACACCATATATTTT.

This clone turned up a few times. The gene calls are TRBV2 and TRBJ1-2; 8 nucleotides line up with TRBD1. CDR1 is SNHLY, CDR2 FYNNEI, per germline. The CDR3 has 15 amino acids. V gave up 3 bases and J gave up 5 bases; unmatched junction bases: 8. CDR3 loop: CASSDHQGARYGYTF. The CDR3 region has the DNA TGTGCCAGCAGTGATCACCAGGGGGCGCGGTATGGCTACACCTTC.

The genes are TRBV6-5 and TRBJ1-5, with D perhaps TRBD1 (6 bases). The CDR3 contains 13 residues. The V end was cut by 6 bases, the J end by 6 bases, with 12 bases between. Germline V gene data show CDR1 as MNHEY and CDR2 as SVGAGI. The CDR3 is CASRKGVGQPQHF. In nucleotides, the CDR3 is TGTGCCAGCAGGAAGGGGGTCGGTCAGCCCCAGCATTTT.

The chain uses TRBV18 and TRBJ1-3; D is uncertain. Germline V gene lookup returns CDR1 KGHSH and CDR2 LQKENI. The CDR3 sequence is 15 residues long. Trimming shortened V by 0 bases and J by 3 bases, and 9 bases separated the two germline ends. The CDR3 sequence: CASSPPVLDGNTIYF. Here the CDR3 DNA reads TGTGCCAGCTCACCACCGGTTCTAGATGGAAACACCATATATTTT.

In DNA form, the CDR3 reads TGTGCCAGCAGCTCGTGGGACAGGTACTCCTACGAGCAGTACTTC. Translating it yields CASSSWDRYSYEQYF. The rearrangement links TRBV7-6 to TRBJ2-7; 8 nucleotides match TRBD1. V dropped 4 bases and J dropped 0; count of bases not matched to a gene: 5. Germline V CDR1 and CDR2: SGHVS, FNYEAQ. The CDR3 is 15 amino acids.

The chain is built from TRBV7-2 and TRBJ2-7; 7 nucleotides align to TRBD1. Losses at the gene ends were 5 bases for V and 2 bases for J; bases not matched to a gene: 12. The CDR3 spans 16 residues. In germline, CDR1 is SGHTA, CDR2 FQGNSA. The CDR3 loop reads CASSPAATGTTYEQYF. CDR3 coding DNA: TGTGCCAGCAGCCCAGCAGCGACAGGGACAACCTACGAGCAGTACTTC.